The present TCR beta chain was sequenced within a study of cytomegalovirus exposure and HLA in healthy donors. For the study at large: Later analysis reported that the 130 or so validation repertoires shared the platform of the 500 to 850 first-cohort repertoires. Whole-study findings and limits: Three of the chains that were CMV-associated were confirmed in vitro to be specific for CMV antigens.

V dropped 5 bases and J dropped 5 bases, with 16 bases sitting between them. The V gene's germline CDR1 is MDHEN and CDR2 SYDVKM. The CDR3 loop spans 14 amino acids. Points on this clone: Its antigen is not identified.

Produced via immunoSEQ multiplex PCR; TCRdb's table is partial and in-frame only. The sample comprises about 360,000 clones, 86% of which are singletons, and around 0.8% rests with the top ten. The source is a young woman in good health and CMV-seronegative. The source material was PBMCs. The chain combines TRBV28 with TRBJ2-7; TRBD1 is a possible D gene (6 bases). The CDR3 reads CASSTNRVIHEQYF. The CDR3, as DNA: TGTGCCAGCAGTACTAACAGGGTCATCCACGAGCAGTACTTC.